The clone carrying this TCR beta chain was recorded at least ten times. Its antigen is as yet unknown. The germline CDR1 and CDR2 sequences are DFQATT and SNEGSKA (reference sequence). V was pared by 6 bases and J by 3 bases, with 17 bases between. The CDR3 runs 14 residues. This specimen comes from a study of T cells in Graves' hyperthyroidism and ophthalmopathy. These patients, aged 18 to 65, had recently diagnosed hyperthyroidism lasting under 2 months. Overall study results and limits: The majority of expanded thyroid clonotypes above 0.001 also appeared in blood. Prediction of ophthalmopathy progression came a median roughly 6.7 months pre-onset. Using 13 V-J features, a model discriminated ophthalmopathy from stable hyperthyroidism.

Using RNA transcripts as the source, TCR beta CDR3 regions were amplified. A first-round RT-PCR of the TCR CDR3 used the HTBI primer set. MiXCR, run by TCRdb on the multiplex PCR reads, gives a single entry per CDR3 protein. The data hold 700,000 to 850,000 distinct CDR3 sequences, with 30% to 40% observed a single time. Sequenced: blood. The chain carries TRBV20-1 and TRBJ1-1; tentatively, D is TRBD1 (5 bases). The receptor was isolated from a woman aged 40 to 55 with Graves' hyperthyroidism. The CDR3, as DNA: TGCAGTGCCCAAGGGAGGGGCTCGGACACTGAAGCTTTCTTT. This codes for CSAQGRGSDTEAFF.